This T cell receptor beta chain was profiled in a study of blood T cell repertoires in COVID-19. Study overall: Some COVID-19 samples were acute and others convalescent; all came from the United States, Italy and Spain. The analysed material was cDNA or gDNA that came from T cells, B-cell-depleted T cells, or PBMCs.

In the authors' methods: Amplification of reference gene primers provided the estimated nucleated cell counts. The protocol was immunoSEQ multiplex PCR, while the TCRdb copy is restricted to in-frame clones and leaves out a portion. That table furnishes V, J and clone size, whereas the DNA furnished D and trimming. The sample contains about 70,000 clones, around 80% of which appear only once. The sequence was collected from a woman older than 75 with active or convalescent COVID-19. Sequencing was performed on peripheral blood.

For the CDR3, the DNA is TGTGCCATCAGTGAGTCGGCGGCAGGGCGGAATGAAAAACTGTTTTTT. As protein: CAISESAAGRNEKLFF. V gene TRBV10-3 combines with J gene TRBJ1-4; maybe TRBD1 (5 bases). There are 16 residues in the CDR3. V was trimmed by 0 bases and J by 5 bases, leaving 13 bases between them. Per germline, CDR1 ENHRY and CDR2 SYGVKD.